This TCR beta chain appears in the sequencing data of a study of cytomegalovirus exposure and HLA in healthy donors. Study at large: Of the donors genotyped, several hundred in all, about 80% fell in the Caucasian-associated ancestry cluster. Findings and limits, study-wide: Through in vitro validation, a few CMV-associated chains were shown to be specific for CMV antigens.

Remarks on this clone: Its antigen is unknown.

In the PCR, 60 Vbeta and 13 Jbeta primers were used. In the authors' methods: The authors later counted 75 million to 90 million unique TCR beta chains, roughly 10 million of them shared. Clones were sequenced by immunoSEQ multiplex PCR, and TCRdb holds only the in-frame ones, with some missing. For V, J and clone size, that table is used; D and trimming come from the DNA. The sample lists some 140,000 clones, roughly three quarters seen once, with roughly 3% in the top ten. The receptor was isolated from a man between 40 and 49 years old in good health and CMV-seronegative. The specimen was PBMCs.

CDR3 in amino acids: CASSLSPTGDNEQFF. The CDR3 nucleotides are TGTGCCAGCAGTTTATCGCCGACAGGGGACAATGAGCAGTTCTTC. The chain employs TRBV27 and TRBJ2-1, with 8 nucleotides matching TRBD1. The CDR3 has 15 amino acids. CDR1 is MNHEY, CDR2 SMNVEV, per germline (reference sequence). The ends lost 0 bases at V and 5 bases at J; junction bases unmatched: 3.